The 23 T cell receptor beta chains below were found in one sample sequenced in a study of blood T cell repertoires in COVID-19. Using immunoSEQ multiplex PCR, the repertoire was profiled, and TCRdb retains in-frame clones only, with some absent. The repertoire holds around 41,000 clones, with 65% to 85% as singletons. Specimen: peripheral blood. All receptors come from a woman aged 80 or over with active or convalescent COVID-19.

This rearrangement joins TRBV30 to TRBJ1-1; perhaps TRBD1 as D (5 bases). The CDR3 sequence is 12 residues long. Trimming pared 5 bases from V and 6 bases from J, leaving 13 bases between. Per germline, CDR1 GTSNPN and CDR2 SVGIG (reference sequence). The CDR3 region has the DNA TGTGCCTGGGACGGGGGGGTCCCTGAAGCTTTCTTT. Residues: CAWDGGVPEAFF.

DNA of the CDR3: TGTGCCAGCAGCTTAGTCGGACAGAACTATGGCTACACCTTC. Translated: CASSLVGQNYGYTF. J is TRBJ1-2 and V is TRBV5-4; possibly TRBD1 for D (6 bases). The germline V and J ends were trimmed by 2 bases and 2 bases, with 10 bases remaining between them. Germline V gene sequence: CDR1 SGHNT, CDR2 YYREEE (reference sequence). This CDR3 region has 14 residues.

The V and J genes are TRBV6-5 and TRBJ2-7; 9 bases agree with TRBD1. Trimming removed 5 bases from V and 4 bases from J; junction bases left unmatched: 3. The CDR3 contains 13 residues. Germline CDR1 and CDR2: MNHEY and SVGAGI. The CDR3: CASSTGGGYEQYF. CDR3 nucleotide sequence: TGTGCCAGCAGTACAGGGGGCGGTTACGAGCAGTACTTC.

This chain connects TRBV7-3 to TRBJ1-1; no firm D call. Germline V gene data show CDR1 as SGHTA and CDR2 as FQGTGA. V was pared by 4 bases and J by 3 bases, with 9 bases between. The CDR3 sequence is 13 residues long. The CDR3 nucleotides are TGTGCCAGCAGCTCTAGTCGGGACACTGAAGCTTTCTTT. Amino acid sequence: CASSSSRDTEAFF.

In DNA form, the CDR3 reads TGTGCCAGCGCCCGACCGGACAGGGATGAAAAACTGTTTTTT. This sequence encodes CASARPDRDEKLFF. V usage is TRBV7-9 and J usage is TRBJ1-4, with 8 bases matching TRBD1. This CDR3 has 14 residues. Germline CDR1 reads SEHNR; CDR2 reads FQNEAQ (reference sequence). V shed 8 bases and J 6 bases; nucleotides not matched to a gene: 8.

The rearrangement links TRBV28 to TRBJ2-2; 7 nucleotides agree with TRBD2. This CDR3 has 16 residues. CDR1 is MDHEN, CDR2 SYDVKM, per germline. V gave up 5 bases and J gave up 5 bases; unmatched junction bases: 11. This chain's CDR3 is CASSPLGEGRTGELFF. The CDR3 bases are TGTGCCAGCAGTCCTCTGGGGGAGGGAAGGACCGGGGAGCTGTTTTTT.

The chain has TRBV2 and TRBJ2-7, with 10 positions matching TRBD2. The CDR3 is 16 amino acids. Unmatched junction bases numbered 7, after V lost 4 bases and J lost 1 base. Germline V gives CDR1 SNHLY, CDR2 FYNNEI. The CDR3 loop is CASSAPLAGASYEQYF. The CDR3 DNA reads TGTGCCAGCAGTGCCCCCCTAGCGGGAGCATCCTACGAGCAGTACTTC.

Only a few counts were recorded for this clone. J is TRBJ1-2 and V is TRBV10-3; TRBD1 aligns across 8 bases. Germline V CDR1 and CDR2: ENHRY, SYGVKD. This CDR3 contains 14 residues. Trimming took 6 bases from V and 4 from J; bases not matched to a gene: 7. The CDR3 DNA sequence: TGTGCCATCAGCTCGACAGGGGTTCGCTATGGCTACACCTTC. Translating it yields CAISSTGVRYGYTF.

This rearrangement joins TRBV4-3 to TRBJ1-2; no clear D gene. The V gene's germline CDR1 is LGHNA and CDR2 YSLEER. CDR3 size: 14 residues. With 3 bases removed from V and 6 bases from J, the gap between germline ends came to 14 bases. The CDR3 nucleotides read TGCGCCAGCAGCCAGTCGCCCACTACGGATGGCTACACCTTC. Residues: CASSQSPTTDGYTF.

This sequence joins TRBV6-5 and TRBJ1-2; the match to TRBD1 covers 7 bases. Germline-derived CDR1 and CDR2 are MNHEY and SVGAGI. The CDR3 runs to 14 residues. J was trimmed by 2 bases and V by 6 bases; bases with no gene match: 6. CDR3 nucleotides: TGTGCCAGCAGAACCCCACAGGGGAACTATGGCTACACCTTC. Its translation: CASRTPQGNYGYTF.

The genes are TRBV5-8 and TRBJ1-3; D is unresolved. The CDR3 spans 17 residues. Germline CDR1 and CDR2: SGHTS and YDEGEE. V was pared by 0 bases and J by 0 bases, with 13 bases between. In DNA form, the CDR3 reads TGTGCCAGCAGCTTGGATTCAGGTCCTGACTCTGGAAACACCATATATTTT. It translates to CASSLDSGPDSGNTIYF.

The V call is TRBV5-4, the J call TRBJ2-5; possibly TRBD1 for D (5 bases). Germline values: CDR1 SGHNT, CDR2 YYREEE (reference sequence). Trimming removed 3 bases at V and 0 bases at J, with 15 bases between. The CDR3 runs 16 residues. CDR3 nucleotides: TGTGCCAGCAGCTCCCCCGCGCAGGGCAACCAAGAGACCCAGTACTTC. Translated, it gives CASSSPAQGNQETQYF.

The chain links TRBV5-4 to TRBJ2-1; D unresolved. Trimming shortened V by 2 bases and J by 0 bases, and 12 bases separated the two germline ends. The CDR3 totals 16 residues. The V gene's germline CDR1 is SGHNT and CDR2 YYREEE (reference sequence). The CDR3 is CASSLTAGFSYNEQFF. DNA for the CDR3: TGTGCCAGCAGCTTAACGGCAGGATTCTCCTACAATGAGCAGTTCTTC.

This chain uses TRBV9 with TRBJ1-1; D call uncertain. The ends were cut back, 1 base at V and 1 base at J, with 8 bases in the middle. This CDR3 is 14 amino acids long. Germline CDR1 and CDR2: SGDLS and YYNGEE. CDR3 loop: CASSVQEWNTEAFF. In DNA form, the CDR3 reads TGTGCCAGCAGCGTACAGGAATGGAACACTGAAGCTTTCTTT.

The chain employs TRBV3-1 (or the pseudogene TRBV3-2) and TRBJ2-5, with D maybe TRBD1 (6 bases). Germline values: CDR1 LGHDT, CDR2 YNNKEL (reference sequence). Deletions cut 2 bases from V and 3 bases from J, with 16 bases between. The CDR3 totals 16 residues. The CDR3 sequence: CASSQLILDRKETQYF. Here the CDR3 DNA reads TGTGCCAGCAGCCAACTGATACTCGACAGGAAAGAGACCCAGTACTTC.

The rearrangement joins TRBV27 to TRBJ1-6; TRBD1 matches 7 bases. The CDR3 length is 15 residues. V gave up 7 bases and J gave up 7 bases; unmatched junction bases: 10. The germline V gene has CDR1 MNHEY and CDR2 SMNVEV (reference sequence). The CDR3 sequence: CASNQLGQLNSPLHF. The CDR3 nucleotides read TGTGCCAGCAACCAATTGGGACAGCTAAATTCACCCCTCCACTTT.

In DNA, the CDR3 is TGTGCCAGCAGCACTCAGGGATCCCCCACAGATACGCAGTATTTT. Encoded protein: CASSTQGSPTDTQYF. This sequence joins TRBV6-5 and TRBJ2-3; D may be TRBD1 (5 bases). The V end lost 6 bases, the J end lost 2 bases, and 15 bases lay between the germline ends. The germline CDR1 and CDR2 sequences are MNHEY and SVGAGI. This CDR3 contains 15 residues.

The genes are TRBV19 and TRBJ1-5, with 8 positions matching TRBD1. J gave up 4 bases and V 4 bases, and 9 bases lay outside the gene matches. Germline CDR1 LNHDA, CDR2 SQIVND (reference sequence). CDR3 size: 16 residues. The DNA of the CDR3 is TGTGCCAGTAGTACAGATGACAGGGGAAGGAATCAGCCCCAGCATTTT. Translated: CASSTDDRGRNQPQHF.

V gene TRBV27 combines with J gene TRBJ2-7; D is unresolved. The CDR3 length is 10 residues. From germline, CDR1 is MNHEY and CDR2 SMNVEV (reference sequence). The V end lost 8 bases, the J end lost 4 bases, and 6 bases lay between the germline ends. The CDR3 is CASGHYEQYF. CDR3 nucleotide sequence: TGTGCCAGCGGCCATTACGAGCAGTACTTC.

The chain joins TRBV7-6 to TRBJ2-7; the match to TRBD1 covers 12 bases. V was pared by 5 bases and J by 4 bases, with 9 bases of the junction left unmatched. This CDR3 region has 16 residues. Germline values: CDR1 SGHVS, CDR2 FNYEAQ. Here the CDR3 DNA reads TGTGCCAGCAGCCCCATTCCGGGACAGGGGGCATACGAGCAGTACTTC. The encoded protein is CASSPIPGQGAYEQYF.

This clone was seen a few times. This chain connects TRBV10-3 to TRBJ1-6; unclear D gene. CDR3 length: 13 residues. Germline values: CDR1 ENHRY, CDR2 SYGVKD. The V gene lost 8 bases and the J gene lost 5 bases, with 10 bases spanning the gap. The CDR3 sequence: CAISSTNNSPLHF. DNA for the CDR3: TGTGCCATCTCCAGCACTAATAATTCACCCCTCCACTTT.

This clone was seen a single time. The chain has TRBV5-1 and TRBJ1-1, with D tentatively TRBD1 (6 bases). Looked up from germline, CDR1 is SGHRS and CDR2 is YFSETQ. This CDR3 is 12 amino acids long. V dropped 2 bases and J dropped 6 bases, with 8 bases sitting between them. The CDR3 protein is CASSFGQSEAFF. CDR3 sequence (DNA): TGCGCCAGCAGCTTCGGACAGTCTGAAGCTTTCTTT.

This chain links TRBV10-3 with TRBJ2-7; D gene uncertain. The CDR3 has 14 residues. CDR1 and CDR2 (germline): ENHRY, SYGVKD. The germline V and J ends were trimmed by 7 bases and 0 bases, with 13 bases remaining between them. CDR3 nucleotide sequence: TGTGCCATCAACAAAGATGCCCTCTCCTACGAGCAGTACTTC. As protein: CAINKDALSYEQYF.